This T cell receptor beta chain was sequenced for a study of blood T cell repertoires in COVID-19. Study at large: Material from acute and convalescent COVID-19 was sourced from the United States, Italy and Spain.

The CDR3 extends over 15 amino acids. The germline CDR1 and CDR2 sequences are LGHDT and YNNKEL (reference sequence). The V gene lost 7 bases and the J gene lost 8 bases, with 18 bases spanning the gap. The method was immunoSEQ multiplex PCR; TCRdb's version includes in-frame clones alone and lacks a portion of them. The sample records over 400,000 clones, roughly 90% being singletons. Sequenced input: peripheral blood. The chain links TRBV3-1 (or the pseudogene TRBV3-2) to TRBJ1-6; possibly TRBD1 for D (6 bases). The receptor was isolated from a woman aged 25 to 39 with active or convalescent COVID-19. The CDR3 nucleotides read TGTGCCAGCACCCTTCTCGGGGGGCCGGATTCACCCCTCCACTTT. Protein sequence: CASTLLGGPDSPLHF.